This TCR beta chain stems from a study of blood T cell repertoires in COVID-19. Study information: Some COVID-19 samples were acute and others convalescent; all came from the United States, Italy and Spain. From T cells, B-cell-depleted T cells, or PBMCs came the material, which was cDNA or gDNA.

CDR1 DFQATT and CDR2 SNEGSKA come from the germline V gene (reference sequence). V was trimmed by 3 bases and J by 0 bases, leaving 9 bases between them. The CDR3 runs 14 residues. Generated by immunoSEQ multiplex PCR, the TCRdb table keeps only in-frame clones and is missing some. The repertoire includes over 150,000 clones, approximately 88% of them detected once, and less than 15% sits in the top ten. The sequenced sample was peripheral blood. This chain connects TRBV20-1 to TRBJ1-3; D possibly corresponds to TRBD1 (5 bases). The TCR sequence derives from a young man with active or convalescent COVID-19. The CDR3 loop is CSASQGYSGNTIYF. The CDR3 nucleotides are TGCAGTGCTAGTCAGGGATACTCTGGAAACACCATATATTTT.